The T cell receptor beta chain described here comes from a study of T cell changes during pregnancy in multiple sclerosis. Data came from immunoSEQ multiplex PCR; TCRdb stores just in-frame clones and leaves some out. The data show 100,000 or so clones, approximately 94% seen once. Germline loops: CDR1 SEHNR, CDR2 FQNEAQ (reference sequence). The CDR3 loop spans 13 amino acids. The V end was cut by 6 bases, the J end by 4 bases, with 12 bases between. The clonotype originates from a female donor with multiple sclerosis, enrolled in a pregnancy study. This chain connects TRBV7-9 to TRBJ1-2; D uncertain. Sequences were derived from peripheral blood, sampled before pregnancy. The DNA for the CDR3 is TGTGCCAGCAGTTATCAGAGGCCCTATGGCTACACCTTC. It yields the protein CASSYQRPYGYTF.